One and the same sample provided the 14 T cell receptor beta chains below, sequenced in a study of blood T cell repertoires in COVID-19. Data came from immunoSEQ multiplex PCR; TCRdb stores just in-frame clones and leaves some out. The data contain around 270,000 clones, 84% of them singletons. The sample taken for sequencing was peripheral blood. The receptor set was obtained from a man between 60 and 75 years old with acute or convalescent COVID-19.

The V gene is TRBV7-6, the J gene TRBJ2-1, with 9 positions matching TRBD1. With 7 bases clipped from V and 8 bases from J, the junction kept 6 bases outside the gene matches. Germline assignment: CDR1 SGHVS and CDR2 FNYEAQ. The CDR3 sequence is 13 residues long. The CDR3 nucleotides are TGTGCCAGCACCCCCGGGACAGGGTATGAGCAGTTCTTC. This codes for CASTPGTGYEQFF.

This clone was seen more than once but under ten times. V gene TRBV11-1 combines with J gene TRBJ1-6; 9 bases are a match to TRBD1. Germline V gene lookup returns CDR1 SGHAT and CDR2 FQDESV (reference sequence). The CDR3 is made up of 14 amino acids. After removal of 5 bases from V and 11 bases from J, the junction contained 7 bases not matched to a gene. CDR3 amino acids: CASSLTGGATPLHF. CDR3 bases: TGTGCCAGCAGCCTTACAGGGGGCGCGACACCCCTCCACTTT.

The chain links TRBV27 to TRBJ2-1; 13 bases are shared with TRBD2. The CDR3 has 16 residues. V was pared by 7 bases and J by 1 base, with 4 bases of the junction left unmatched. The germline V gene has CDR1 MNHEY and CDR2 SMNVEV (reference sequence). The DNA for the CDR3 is TGTGCCAGCACCCAACTAGCGGGGGGGTCCTACAATGAGCAGTTCTTC. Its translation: CASTQLAGGSYNEQFF.

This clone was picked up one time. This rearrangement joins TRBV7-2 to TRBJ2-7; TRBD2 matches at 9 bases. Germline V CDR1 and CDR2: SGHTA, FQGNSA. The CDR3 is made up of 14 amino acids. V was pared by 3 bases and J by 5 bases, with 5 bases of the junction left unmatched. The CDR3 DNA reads TGTGCCAGCAGCTTTAGCGGGGGCGAGGACGAGCAGTACTTC. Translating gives CASSFSGGEDEQYF.

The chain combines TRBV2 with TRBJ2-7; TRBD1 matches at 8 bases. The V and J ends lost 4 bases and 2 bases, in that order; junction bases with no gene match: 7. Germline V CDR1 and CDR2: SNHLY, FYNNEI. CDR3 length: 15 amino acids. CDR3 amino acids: CASSGWQGAAYEQYF. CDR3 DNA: TGTGCCAGCAGTGGGTGGCAGGGGGCGGCCTACGAGCAGTACTTC.

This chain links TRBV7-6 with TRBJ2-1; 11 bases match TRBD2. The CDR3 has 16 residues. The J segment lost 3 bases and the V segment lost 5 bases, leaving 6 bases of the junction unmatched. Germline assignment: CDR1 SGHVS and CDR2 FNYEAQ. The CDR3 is CASSPLAGGFYNEQFF. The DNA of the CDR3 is TGTGCCAGCAGCCCCCTAGCGGGGGGCTTCTACAATGAGCAGTTCTTC.

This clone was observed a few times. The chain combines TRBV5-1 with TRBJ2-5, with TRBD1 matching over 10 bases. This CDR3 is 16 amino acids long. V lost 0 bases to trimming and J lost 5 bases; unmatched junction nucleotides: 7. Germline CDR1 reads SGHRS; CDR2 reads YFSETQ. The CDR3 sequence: CASSLGRQGAGETQYF. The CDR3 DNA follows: TGCGCCAGCAGCTTGGGAAGACAGGGGGCAGGGGAGACCCAGTACTTC.

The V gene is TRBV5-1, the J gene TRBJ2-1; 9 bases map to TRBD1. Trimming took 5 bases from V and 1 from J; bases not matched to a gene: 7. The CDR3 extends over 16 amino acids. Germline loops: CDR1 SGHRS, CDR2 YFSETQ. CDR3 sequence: CASRRGQGGSYNEQFF. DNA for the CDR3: TGCGCCAGCAGGAGGGGACAGGGAGGGTCCTACAATGAGCAGTTCTTC.

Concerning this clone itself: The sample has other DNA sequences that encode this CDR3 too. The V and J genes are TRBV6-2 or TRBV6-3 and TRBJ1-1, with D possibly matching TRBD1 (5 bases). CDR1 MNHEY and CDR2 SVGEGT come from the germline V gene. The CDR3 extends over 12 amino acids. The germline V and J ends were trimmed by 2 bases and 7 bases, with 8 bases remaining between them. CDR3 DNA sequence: TGTGCCAGCAGTTACAGGAGGGGTGAAGCTTTCTTT. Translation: CASSYRRGEAFF.

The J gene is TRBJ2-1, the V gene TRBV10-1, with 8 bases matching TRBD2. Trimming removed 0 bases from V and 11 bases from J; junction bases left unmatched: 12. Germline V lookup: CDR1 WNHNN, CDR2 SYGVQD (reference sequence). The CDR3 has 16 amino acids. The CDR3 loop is CASSESAAGERGKQFF. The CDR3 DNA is TGCGCCAGCAGTGAGTCAGCGGCGGGAGAGCGGGGGAAGCAGTTCTTC.

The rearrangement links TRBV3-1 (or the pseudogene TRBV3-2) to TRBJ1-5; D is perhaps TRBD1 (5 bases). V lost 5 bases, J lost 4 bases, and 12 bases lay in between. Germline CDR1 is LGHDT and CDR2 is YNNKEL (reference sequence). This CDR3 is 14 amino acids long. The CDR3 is CASSLGLLNQPQHF. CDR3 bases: TGTGCCAGCAGCTTGGGACTGCTGAATCAGCCCCAGCATTTT.

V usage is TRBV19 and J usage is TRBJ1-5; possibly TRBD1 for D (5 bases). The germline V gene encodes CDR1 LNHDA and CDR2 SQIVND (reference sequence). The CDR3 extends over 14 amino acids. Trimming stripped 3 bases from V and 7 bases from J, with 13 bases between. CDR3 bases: TGTGCCAGTAGTATTGAAAGGTGGGGCCAGCCCCAGCATTTT. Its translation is CASSIERWGQPQHF.

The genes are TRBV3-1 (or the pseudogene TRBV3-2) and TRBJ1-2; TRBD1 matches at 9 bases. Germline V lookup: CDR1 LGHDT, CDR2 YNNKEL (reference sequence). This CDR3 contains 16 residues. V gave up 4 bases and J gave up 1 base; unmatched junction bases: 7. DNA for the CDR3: TGTGCCAGCAGCCGGGGGACAGGGAGTAGTAACTATGGCTACACCTTC. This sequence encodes CASSRGTGSSNYGYTF.

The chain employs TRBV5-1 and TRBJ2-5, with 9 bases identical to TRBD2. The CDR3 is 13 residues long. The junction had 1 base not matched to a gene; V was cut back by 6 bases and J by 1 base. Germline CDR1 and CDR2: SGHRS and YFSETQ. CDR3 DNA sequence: TGCGCCAGCAATAGCGGGGGCCAAGAGACCCAGTACTTC. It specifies CASNSGGQETQYF.